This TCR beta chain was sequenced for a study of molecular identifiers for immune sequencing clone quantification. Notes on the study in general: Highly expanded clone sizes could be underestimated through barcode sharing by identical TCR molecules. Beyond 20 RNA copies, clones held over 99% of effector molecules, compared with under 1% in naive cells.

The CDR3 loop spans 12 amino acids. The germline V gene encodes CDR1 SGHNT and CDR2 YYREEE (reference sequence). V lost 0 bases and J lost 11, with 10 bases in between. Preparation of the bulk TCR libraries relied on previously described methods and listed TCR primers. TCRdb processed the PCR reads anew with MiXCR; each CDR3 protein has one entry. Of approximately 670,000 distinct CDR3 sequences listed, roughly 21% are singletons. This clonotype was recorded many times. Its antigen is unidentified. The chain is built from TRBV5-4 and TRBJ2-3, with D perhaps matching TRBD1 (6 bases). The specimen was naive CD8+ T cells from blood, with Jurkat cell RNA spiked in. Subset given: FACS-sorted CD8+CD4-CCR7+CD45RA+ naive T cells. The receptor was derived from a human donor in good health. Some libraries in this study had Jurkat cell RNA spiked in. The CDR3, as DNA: TGTGCCAGCAGCTTGGCTCAGGGGAGGCAGTATTTT. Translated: CASSLAQGRQYF.